This entry lists 22 T cell receptor beta chains sequenced from one sample in a study of T cells in Graves' hyperthyroidism and ophthalmopathy (dated by TCRdb to 2018 to 2020). The library was built by means of multiplex PCR. For sequencing, an Illumina HiSeq 2000 was employed. The TCR beta CDR3 regions were amplified from the RNA transcripts. The first round of RT-PCR for the TCR CDR3 was performed with the HTBI primer set and the Qiagen OneStep RT-PCR kit. Clones were called with MiXCR by TCRdb after fastp trimmed the public reads at Q25, and only in-frame beta chains were retained. Identical CDR3 proteins give one entry, which carries the most common genes and DNA. Here the sample has about half a million distinct CDR3 sequences; 15% to 20% occur a single time. The top ten clonotypes cover about 50% of the sample. The specimen sequenced was blood. All receptors come from a man in his forties with Graves' ophthalmopathy.

A few counts support this clonotype. The rearrangement uses TRBV9 and TRBJ1-4; D is ambiguous. V lost 3 bases to trimming and J lost 10 bases, with 19 bases between them. In germline, CDR1 is SGDLS, CDR2 YYNGEE. This CDR3 contains 15 residues. In DNA form, the CDR3 reads TGTGCCAGCAGCGCCTCGAAAGACCCCTGGGGAAAACTGTTTTTT. It is translated as CASSASKDPWGKLFF.

This clonotype occurred a few times. A much larger clone sits a single nucleotide away, making a read error possible. The genes are TRBV30 and TRBJ2-7; TRBD1 aligns across 8 bases. J gave up 2 bases and V 4 bases, and 1 base lay outside the gene matches. The length of the CDR3 is 12 residues. CDR1 is GTSNPN and CDR2 is SVGIG in the germline V gene (reference sequence). As DNA, the CDR3 is TGTGCCTGGACAGGGGGCCCCTACGAGCAGTACTTC. It specifies CAWTGGPYEQYF.

This clonotype was detected many times. CDR3 in amino acids: CASSVSGGAETQYF. In DNA form, the CDR3 reads TGTGCCAGCAGCGTTTCGGGGGGAGCAGAGACCCAGTACTTC. This rearrangement joins TRBV13 to TRBJ2-5; 7 nucleotides agree with TRBD2. V shed 5 bases and J 4 bases; nucleotides not matched to a gene: 7. The CDR3 sequence is 14 residues long. In germline, CDR1 is PRHDT, CDR2 FYEKMQ (reference sequence).

Only a few counts were recorded for this clonotype. The chain combines TRBV9 with TRBJ2-6; D gene uncertain. The CDR3 runs to 15 residues. V was cut by 4 bases and J by 0 bases, with 8 bases left in between. Germline values: CDR1 SGDLS, CDR2 YYNGEE. The chain's CDR3 is CASSPEASGANVLTF. The CDR3 region has the DNA TGTGCCAGCAGCCCAGAGGCCTCTGGGGCCAACGTCCTGACTTTC.

This clonotype has only a few counts. This chain uses TRBV6-1 with TRBJ2-7; D remains unclear. CDR1 MNHNS and CDR2 SASEGT come from the germline V gene. V gave up 5 bases and J gave up 0 bases, with 14 bases separating them. The CDR3 totals 15 residues. CDR3 DNA sequence: TGTGCCAGCAGTTCGTTGAGGCAGACCTCCTACGAGCAGTACTTC. As protein: CASSSLRQTSYEQYF.

This clonotype was picked up many times. The chain has TRBV7-9 and TRBJ2-1, with TRBD2 as a possible D gene (6 bases). This CDR3 has 15 amino acids. Germline CDR1 is SEHNR and CDR2 is FQNEAQ (reference sequence). Trimming cost V 7 bases and J 5 bases, with 18 bases left between them. Here the CDR3 reads CASTLTGGWDNEQFF. The CDR3 nucleotides read TGTGCCAGCACCCTGACCGGGGGTTGGGACAATGAGCAGTTCTTC.

V usage is TRBV27 and J usage is TRBJ1-1; D may be TRBD1 (5 bases). Deletions cut 5 bases from V and 4 bases from J, with 8 bases between. The CDR3 has 12 residues. CDR1 is MNHEY, CDR2 SMNVEV, per germline (reference sequence). The CDR3 loop is CASSERGTEAFF. The CDR3 nucleotides are TGTGCCAGCAGTGAGAGGGGCACTGAAGCTTTCTTT.

This clonotype was detected a few times. The genes are TRBV5-1 and TRBJ2-1; 13 bases are shared with TRBD2. J was trimmed by 7 bases and V by 4 bases; bases with no gene match: 8. The CDR3 is 16 residues long. Germline V gene sequence: CDR1 SGHRS, CDR2 YFSETQ. Written as DNA, the CDR3 is TGCGCCAGCAGCCCGATGACTAGCGGGAGGAGGAATGAGCAGTTCTTC. Translation gives CASSPMTSGRRNEQFF.

This sequence joins TRBV18 and TRBJ1-1; D is uncertain. This CDR3 is built from 16 residues. The V gene's germline CDR1 is KGHSH and CDR2 LQKENI. Trimming shortened V by 3 bases and J by 1 base, and 15 bases separated the two germline ends. The CDR3 DNA reads as TGTGCCAGCTCACCCCCACAACGGGCTGCGAACACTGAAGCTTTCTTT. Its protein is CASSPPQRAANTEAFF.

This clonotype was seen repeatedly, ten times or more. V is TRBV7-2 and J is TRBJ2-7; D is perhaps TRBD1 or TRBD2 (5 bases each). Germline CDR1 SGHTA, CDR2 FQGNSA. The ends were cut back, 0 bases at V and 5 bases at J, with 11 bases in the middle. The CDR3 sequence is 14 residues long. The CDR3 spells CASSLARGPHEQYF. The DNA for the CDR3 is TGTGCCAGCAGCTTAGCGAGGGGACCTCACGAGCAGTACTTC.

This clonotype was detected once. One end of the junction does not line up with germline, which may come from a read error. The chain uses TRBV5-1 and TRBJ2-7, with TRBD1 matching over 10 bases. The CDR3 loop spans 17 amino acids. Per germline, CDR1 SGHRS and CDR2 YFSETQ. CDR3 amino acids: CASSLAPGQGSSYEQYF. In nucleotides, the CDR3 is TGTGCCAGCAGCTTGGCCCCGGGACAGGGGTCCTCCTACGAGCAGTACTTC.

This clonotype turned up a few times. V usage is TRBV28 and J usage is TRBJ2-7, with TRBD1 matching over 7 bases. J gave up 5 bases and V 9 bases, and 4 bases lay outside the gene matches. Per germline, CDR1 MDHEN and CDR2 SYDVKM. This CDR3 region has 11 residues. As DNA, the CDR3 is TGTGCCAGTAGGGGGCCTGACGAGCAGTACTTC. This codes for CASRGPDEQYF. The full variable domain, completed using reference TRBV28 and TRBJ2-7, is DVKVTQSSRYLVKRTGEKVFLECVQDMDHENMFWYRQDPGLGLRLIYFSYDVKMKEKGDIPEGYSVSREKKERFSLILESASTNQTSMYLCASRGPDEQYFGPGTRLTVT.

The chain joins TRBV4-3 to TRBJ2-1; TRBD1 aligns across 12 bases. The CDR3 is 16 amino acids. Germline V gene data show CDR1 as LGHNA and CDR2 as YSLEER. Trimming took 3 bases from V and 8 from J; bases not matched to a gene: 8. The CDR3 reads CASSQTGTGGRDEQFF. CDR3 coding DNA: TGCGCCAGCAGCCAGACCGGGACAGGGGGCAGGGATGAGCAGTTCTTC.

The gene calls are TRBV27 and TRBJ1-2; D unresolved. The CDR3 sequence is 14 residues long. V dropped 0 bases and J dropped 4 bases, with 9 bases sitting between them. The germline V gene has CDR1 MNHEY and CDR2 SMNVEV (reference sequence). The CDR3 sequence is CASSLSWEGYGYTF. CDR3 bases: TGTGCCAGCAGTTTATCGTGGGAGGGCTATGGCTACACCTTC.

The chain carries TRBV9 and TRBJ2-2; D not resolved. The germline V gene has CDR1 SGDLS and CDR2 YYNGEE. The CDR3 contains 11 residues. V lost 0 bases and J lost 8, with 2 bases in between. The CDR3 protein is CASSVGGELFF. CDR3 nucleotides: TGTGCCAGCAGCGTAGGAGGGGAGCTGTTTTTT.

The rearrangement uses TRBV20-1 and TRBJ2-2, with 8 bases aligning to TRBD1. This CDR3 is built from 14 residues. V gave up 6 bases and J gave up 6 bases; unmatched junction bases: 9. Germline CDR1 reads DFQATT; CDR2 reads SNEGSKA (reference sequence). CDR3 sequence (DNA): TGCAGTGCCCACCGGACAGGGATCCCCGGGGAGCTGTTTTTT. Translated, it gives CSAHRTGIPGELFF.

This clonotype was seen once. Possible read error: a much larger clone is one base away. The chain is built from TRBV10-3 and TRBJ1-2; the match to TRBD1 covers 7 bases. Germline loops: CDR1 ENHRY, CDR2 SYGVKD. The trim removed 6 bases at V and 4 bases at J, leaving 2 bases unmatched. The length of the CDR3 is 12 residues. CDR3 DNA: TGTGCCATCAGCCGGGACAGCTATGGCTACACCTTC. Translation gives CAISRDSYGYTF.

The gene calls are TRBV4-1 and TRBJ2-1, with D tentatively TRBD2 (6 bases). V lost 0 bases and J lost 3, with 18 bases in between. This CDR3 comprises 18 residues. Germline CDR1 reads MGHRA; CDR2 reads YSYEKL. The CDR3 DNA follows: TGCGCCAGCAGCCAAGACCCCCCCGGGAGACGGCTCTACAATGAGCAGTTCTTC. This translates into CASSQDPPGRRLYNEQFF.

The chain joins TRBV6-2 or TRBV6-3 to TRBJ2-1, with no clear D. Trimming took 9 bases from V and 0 from J, leaving 15 bases between them. The CDR3 has 15 residues. The germline V gene has CDR1 MNHEY and CDR2 SVGEGT. Written as DNA, the CDR3 is TGTGCCAGTTCGCGTCAGGCGAGCTCCTACAATGAGCAGTTCTTC. As protein: CASSRQASSYNEQFF.

This clonotype was observed many times. The CDR3 DNA follows: TGTGCCAGCAGTTTCTCGGGACTCCTTTACGAGCAGTACTTC. Its protein product is CASSFSGLLYEQYF. This sequence joins TRBV28 and TRBJ2-7, with D perhaps matching TRBD2 (6 bases). Trimming removed 3 bases from V and 4 bases from J, with 13 bases in between. There are 14 residues in the CDR3. Germline lookup yields CDR1 MDHEN and CDR2 SYDVKM.

This clonotype was counted a few times. The J gene is TRBJ1-4, the V gene TRBV19; D remains ambiguous. The CDR3 runs to 14 residues. The V end lost 9 bases, the J end lost 0 bases, and 11 bases lay between the germline ends. Per germline, CDR1 LNHDA and CDR2 SQIVND (reference sequence). CDR3 amino acids: CASTGSATNEKLFF. The CDR3 nucleotides are TGTGCCAGCACGGGGTCGGCAACTAATGAAAAACTGTTTTTT.

This clonotype was seen repeatedly, ten times or more. V gene TRBV11-2 combines with J gene TRBJ2-2; 8 bases are a match to TRBD2. The CDR3 spans 15 residues. Germline V gene data show CDR1 as SGHAT and CDR2 as FQNNGV. With V trimmed by 4 bases and J by 1 base, 2 bases remained unmatched. CDR3 coding DNA: TGTGCCAGCAGCTCTCTAGCGGGGAACACCGGGGAGCTGTTTTTT. This translates into CASSSLAGNTGELFF.